The sample holds a few counts of the clone carrying this TCR beta chain. The antigen is unknown. PCR primers comprised 60 Vbeta and 13 Jbeta primers. The protocol was immunoSEQ multiplex PCR, while the TCRdb copy is restricted to in-frame clones and leaves out a portion. The sample lists more than 110,000 clones, 60% to 85% seen once, with approximately 0.97% in the top ten. This sample was included in a study of cytomegalovirus exposure and HLA in healthy donors. Study-wide findings and caveats: Analysis performed later found 16,000 or so TCR beta sequences associated with HLA alleles at 0.05 false discovery rate. 164 TCR beta chains were listed as cytomegalovirus-associated. Accounts indicate the classifier identified cytomegalovirus status with strong specificity and sensitivity.

After removal of 1 base from V and 7 bases from J, the junction contained 0 bases not matched to a gene. Germline V gene sequence: CDR1 SGHTA, CDR2 FQGNSA. The CDR3 has 13 amino acids. This chain links TRBV7-2 with TRBJ1-3; TRBD1 matches 8 bases. The sequenced sample consisted of PBMCs. This receptor was identified in a man younger than 35 in good health and CMV-seronegative. The CDR3 DNA is TGTGCCAGCAGCTTAGACAGGGGGAACACCATATATTTT. This codes for CASSLDRGNTIYF.